The next 26 T cell receptor beta chains were all read from a single sample in a study of shared clonotypes between healthy human individuals. Clones were read by immunoSEQ multiplex PCR, and TCRdb kept only the in-frame ones, dropping some. This table holds about 1,500,000 clones, roughly 95% found once. The sequenced sample consisted of naive CD4+ T cells sorted from blood. Regarding subset: CD45RA+ positively selected. These receptors originate from a man aged 30 to 39 in good health.

V gene TRBV9 combines with J gene TRBJ2-3, with a possible D match to TRBD2 (6 bases). This CDR3 has 16 amino acids. Trimming removed 6 bases from V and 0 bases from J, with 17 bases in between. The germline V gene has CDR1 SGDLS and CDR2 YYNGEE. The CDR3 region is CASTEGSGSSTDTQYF. CDR3 DNA: TGTGCCAGCACCGAGGGGTCCGGGAGTAGCACAGATACGCAGTATTTT.

This sequence joins TRBV11-2 and TRBJ2-1; the match to TRBD2 covers 11 bases. The germline V gene encodes CDR1 SGHAT and CDR2 FQNNGV. This CDR3 comprises 16 residues. The junction had 8 bases not matched to a gene; V was cut back by 2 bases and J by 8 bases. In nucleotides, the CDR3 is TGTGCCAGCAGCTTATCCTTACTAGCGGGAGACCATGAGCAGTTCTTC. Translating it yields CASSLSLLAGDHEQFF.

This chain links TRBV1 with TRBJ2-3; TRBD2 is the table's D call and was not checked against the DNA. TRBV1 is reported as a pseudogene. This CDR3 is built from 20 residues. The CDR3 DNA follows: TGCACCAGCAGCCCCCCCTGTGGACTAGCGGTCTTTGGGGCCACAGATACGCAGTATTTT. Its protein product is CTSSPPCGLAVFGATDTQYF.

This chain links TRBV6-5 with TRBJ2-7; 7 bases are shared with TRBD2. J lost 2 bases, V lost 6 bases, and 10 bases had no gene match. Germline CDR1 reads MNHEY; CDR2 reads SVGAGI. CDR3 size: 15 residues. The chain's CDR3 is CASRNAGLVAYEQYF. The CDR3 DNA sequence: TGTGCCAGCAGAAACGCCGGACTAGTTGCCTACGAGCAGTACTTC.

This clone came up once. The rearrangement joins TRBV27 to TRBJ2-7; 10 nucleotides agree with TRBD1. CDR1 MNHEY and CDR2 SMNVEV come from the germline V gene (reference sequence). Trimming took 5 bases from V and 2 from J; bases not matched to a gene: 6. CDR3 size: 15 residues. CDR3 DNA: TGTGCCAGCAGTCAAACTGGGACAGGGGCCTACGAGCAGTACTTC. It codes for CASSQTGTGAYEQYF.

The count of this clone is one. Other DNA sequences of this sample code for an identical CDR3. This chain uses TRBV5-1 with TRBJ2-3; 8 bases match TRBD1. This CDR3 has 14 residues. The V and J ends lost 4 bases and 4 bases, in that order; junction bases with no gene match: 5. Germline V lookup: CDR1 SGHRS, CDR2 YFSETQ. DNA for the CDR3: TGCGCCAGCAGCAGCGGACAGGGAGCAGATACGCAGTATTTT. This translates into CASSSGQGADTQYF.

The chain carries TRBV5-5 and TRBJ1-5; D uncertain. Germline V CDR1 and CDR2: SGHKS, YYEKEE (reference sequence). V lost 0 bases, J lost 0 bases, and 4 bases lay in between. The CDR3 runs to 14 residues. The CDR3: CASSLGYSNQPQHF. The CDR3 DNA reads as TGTGCCAGCAGCTTGGGGTATAGCAATCAGCCCCAGCATTTT.

The chain combines TRBV13 with TRBJ2-2, with TRBD1 matching over 10 bases. J was trimmed by 8 bases and V by 5 bases; bases with no gene match: 8. The CDR3 has 15 amino acids. Germline V gives CDR1 PRHDT, CDR2 FYEKMQ (reference sequence). The CDR3 region has the DNA TGTGCCAGCAGCACCGACAGGGGGCTATCGGGGGAGCTGTTTTTT. Protein: CASSTDRGLSGELFF.

Comment on this clone: The sample carries other DNA sequences with the same CDR3. V is TRBV7-9 and J is TRBJ2-7; 7 bases align to TRBD1. With V trimmed by 0 bases and J by 3 bases, 2 bases remained unmatched. Germline lookup yields CDR1 SEHNR and CDR2 FQNEAQ (reference sequence). The CDR3 contains 14 residues. As DNA, the CDR3 is TGTGCCAGCAGCTTAGCAGGGGGCGTCTACGAGCAGTACTTC. It codes for CASSLAGGVYEQYF.

This chain joins TRBV7-2 and TRBJ1-1, with a weak D call TRBD1 (5 bases). CDR1 and CDR2 (germline): SGHTA, FQGNSA. CDR3 length equals 13 residues. Trimming left V 1 base short and J 10 bases short, with 13 bases between. CDR3 amino acids: CASSLDKTDGAFF. CDR3 DNA sequence: TGTGCCAGCAGCTTAGACAAGACAGATGGAGCTTTCTTT. Using reference TRBV7-2 and TRBJ1-1 for the parts outside the CDR3, the full variable domain is GAGVSQSPSNKVTEKGKDVELRCDPISGHTALYWYRQSLGQGLEFLIYFQGNSAPDKSGLPSDRFSAERTGGSVSTLTIQRTQQEDSAVYLCASSLDKTDGAFFGQGTRLTVV.

The chain has TRBV21-1 and TRBJ2-7; TRBD1 reflects the table's D call only, with no check against the DNA. TRBV21-1 is shown as a pseudogene. The CDR3 covers 15 residues. The CDR3 bases are TGTGCCAGCAGCAACCTTGGGGCCAACTCCTACGAGCAGTACTTC. It yields the protein CASSNLGANSYEQYF.

The rearrangement joins TRBV5-1 to TRBJ2-3; D not certain. V was shortened by 4 bases and J by 0 bases, with 15 bases between the two germline ends. Germline V gene sequence: CDR1 SGHRS, CDR2 YFSETQ. CDR3 size: 16 residues. This chain's CDR3 is CASSLQTPVSTDTQYF. For the CDR3, the DNA is TGCGCCAGCAGCCTACAAACACCCGTTAGCACAGATACGCAGTATTTT. The entire variable domain, with the rest obtained from reference TRBV5-1 and TRBJ2-3, is as follows: KAGVTQTPRYLIKTRGQQVTLSCSPISGHRSVSWYQQTPGQGLQFLFEYFSETQRNKGNFPGRFSGRQFSNSRSEMNVSTLELGDSALYLCASSLQTPVSTDTQYFGPGTRLTVL.

V and J are TRBV11-2 and TRBJ2-1; no clear D gene. Germline V gene lookup returns CDR1 SGHAT and CDR2 FQNNGV. Trimming cost V 0 bases and J 10 bases, with 10 bases left between them. This CDR3 is built from 13 residues. The CDR3 is CASSLDVAGEQFF. The DNA for the CDR3 is TGTGCCAGCAGCTTAGACGTTGCCGGGGAGCAGTTCTTC.

To note about this clone: The same CDR3 arises from other DNA sequences in this sample as well. J is TRBJ1-1 and V is TRBV7-9; D unclear. CDR1 is SEHNR and CDR2 is FQNEAQ in the germline V gene (reference sequence). The length of the CDR3 is 13 residues. With 3 bases removed from V and 1 base from J, the gap between germline ends came to 6 bases. CDR3 DNA sequence: TGTGCCAGCAGCTTGCAGGAGAACACTGAAGCTTTCTTT. This codes for CASSLQENTEAFF.

The chain has TRBV5-1 and TRBJ2-1, with 13 bases fitting TRBD2. There are 16 residues in the CDR3. Looked up from germline, CDR1 is SGHRS and CDR2 is YFSETQ. The J segment lost 0 bases and the V segment lost 7 bases, leaving 4 bases of the junction unmatched. CDR3 residues: CASGTSGMSSYNEQFF. Here the CDR3 DNA reads TGCGCCAGCGGGACTAGCGGGATGAGCTCCTACAATGAGCAGTTCTTC. Complete variable domain (other parts from reference TRBV5-1 and TRBJ2-1): KAGVTQTPRYLIKTRGQQVTLSCSPISGHRSVSWYQQTPGQGLQFLFEYFSETQRNKGNFPGRFSGRQFSNSRSEMNVSTLELGDSALYLCASGTSGMSSYNEQFFGPGTRLTVL.

This clone is a singleton in its sample. The chain has TRBV2 and TRBJ2-1; D remains unclear. V was pared by 0 bases and J by 2 bases, with 5 bases between. Per germline, CDR1 SNHLY and CDR2 FYNNEI. CDR3 length: 14 amino acids. CDR3 bases: TGTGCCAGCAGTGAAGCGTTTCCCTACAATGAGCAGTTCTTC. Amino acids: CASSEAFPYNEQFF.

The chain has TRBV28 and TRBJ2-7, with 8 bases identical to TRBD2. The germline V gene encodes CDR1 MDHEN and CDR2 SYDVKM. The CDR3 loop spans 12 amino acids. Unmatched junction bases numbered 0, after V lost 5 bases and J lost 3 bases. The CDR3 coding sequence is TGTGCCAGCAGTACTAGCGGCTACGAGCAGTACTTC. It yields the protein CASSTSGYEQYF.

The chain combines TRBV13 with TRBJ2-7; D not certain. Looked up from germline, CDR1 is PRHDT and CDR2 is FYEKMQ (reference sequence). This CDR3 region has 14 residues. V was clipped by 0 bases and J by 3 bases, with 9 bases between them. DNA for the CDR3: TGTGCCAGCAGCTTAGGGGAAATCCTCTACGAGCAGTACTTC. Translating it yields CASSLGEILYEQYF.

The chain recombines TRBV28 with TRBJ2-7, with D perhaps matching TRBD1 or TRBD2 (6 bases each). The germline CDR1 and CDR2 sequences are MDHEN and SYDVKM. The CDR3 covers 14 residues. V was cut by 10 bases and J by 2 bases, with 18 bases left in between. The CDR3 coding sequence is TGTGCCACCCAACCCGGGGGCCTCCCCTACGAGCAGTACTTC. As protein: CATQPGGLPYEQYF.

This rearrangement joins TRBV7-2 to TRBJ2-4, with D possibly TRBD1 on 6 matching bases. CDR1 is SGHTA and CDR2 is FQGNSA in the germline V gene. The CDR3 runs to 15 residues. V gave up 1 base and J gave up 6 bases, with 13 bases separating them. CDR3 amino acids: CASSLDSGVRNIQYF. CDR3 nucleotide sequence: TGTGCCAGCAGCTTAGATTCAGGGGTGAGAAACATTCAGTACTTC.

This clone was detected once. The chain combines TRBV6-1 with TRBJ2-2; weak D call: TRBD2 (5 bases). The CDR3 has 15 amino acids. V was clipped by 10 bases and J by 4 bases, with 19 bases between them. CDR1 is MNHNS, CDR2 SASEGT, per germline. The CDR3 here is CATIILPGSTGELFF. The DNA of the CDR3 is TGTGCCACCATCATTCTCCCGGGAAGCACCGGGGAGCTGTTTTTT.

The chain combines TRBV9 with TRBJ2-7; unclear D gene. CDR3 length equals 13 residues. Trimming took 0 bases from V and 9 from J, leaving 13 bases between them. Germline V gene sequence: CDR1 SGDLS, CDR2 YYNGEE. This CDR3 is CASSVDSRSGQYF. CDR3 nucleotide sequence: TGTGCCAGCAGCGTAGATAGCCGATCGGGGCAGTACTTC. The variable domain in full, with the rest retrieved from reference TRBV9 and TRBJ2-7, is DSGVTQTPKHLITATGQRVTLRCSPRSGDLSVYWYQQSLDQGLQFLIQYYNGEERAKGNILERFSAQQFPDLHSELNLSSLELGDSALYFCASSVDSRSGQYFGPGTRLTVT.

The genes are TRBV9 and TRBJ1-2; D call uncertain. The CDR3 contains 14 residues. V lost 0 bases, J lost 2 bases, and 8 bases lay in between. CDR1 and CDR2 from the germline V gene are SGDLS and YYNGEE. This chain's CDR3 is CASSVAPVNYGYTF. CDR3 bases: TGTGCCAGCAGCGTAGCCCCAGTAAACTATGGCTACACCTTC.

CDR3 sequence (DNA): TGTGCCAGCAGTGGTTCGGGACCGTGGGTGGAGACCCAGTACTTC. This codes for CASSGSGPWVETQYF. The V call is TRBV6-1, the J call TRBJ2-5; D is tentatively TRBD1 or TRBD2 (5 bases each). Germline CDR1 is MNHNS and CDR2 is SASEGT. Trimming took 4 bases from V and 5 from J, leaving 17 bases between them. This CDR3 is built from 15 residues.

V usage is TRBV27 and J usage is TRBJ2-7; no reliable D call. CDR1 and CDR2 (germline): MNHEY, SMNVEV (reference sequence). The CDR3 runs to 12 residues. The germline V and J ends were trimmed by 11 bases and 5 bases, with 16 bases remaining between them. This chain's CDR3 is CAGRPGYNEQYF. CDR3 DNA: TGTGCCGGCCGGCCGGGTTACAACGAGCAGTACTTC.

V gene TRBV11-2 combines with J gene TRBJ2-4; no clear D. V was shortened by 0 bases and J by 6 bases, with 12 bases between the two germline ends. Germline assignment: CDR1 SGHAT and CDR2 FQNNGV. The CDR3 is 15 amino acids. CDR3 sequence reads: CASSLDSRISNIQYF. The CDR3 DNA reads as TGTGCCAGCAGCTTAGACTCTAGAATATCAAACATTCAGTACTTC.